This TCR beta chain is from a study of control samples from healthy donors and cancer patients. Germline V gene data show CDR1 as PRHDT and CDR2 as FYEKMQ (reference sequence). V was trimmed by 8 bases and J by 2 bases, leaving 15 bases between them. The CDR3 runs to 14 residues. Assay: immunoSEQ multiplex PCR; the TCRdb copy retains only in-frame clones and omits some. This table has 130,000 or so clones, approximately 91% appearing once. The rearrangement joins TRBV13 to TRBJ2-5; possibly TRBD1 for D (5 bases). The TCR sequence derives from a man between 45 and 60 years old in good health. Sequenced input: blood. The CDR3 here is CASAIRQRQETQYF. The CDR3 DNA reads TGTGCCAGCGCCATTAGACAGCGACAAGAGACCCAGTACTTC.